This T cell receptor (beta chain) originates from a study of identical twins. Regarding the study as a whole: Where out-of-frame alpha sequences were twin-shared, they showed excess low generation probability.

TCRdb independently ran MiXCR on the 5' RACE reads; one entry per CDR3 protein. The sample holds roughly 230,000 distinct CDR3 sequences, roughly 8% seen once. Every donor was a healthy Caucasian. With respect to this clonotype: Its antigen is not known.

This same sample was also part of a study on yellow fever vaccine responses in identical twins.

Sequencing was done on a sample of CD8+ T cells sorted from blood. The receptor comes from a woman between 18 and 29 years old in good health.

Written as DNA, the CDR3 is TGTGCCAGCAGTTGGTCAGGGGGAGATGGCACTGAAGCTTTCTTT. Its translation is CASSWSGGDGTEAFF. The gene calls are TRBV27 and TRBJ1-1; 7 bases agree with TRBD1. V shed 4 bases, J shed 4 bases, and the junction held 9 bases outside the gene matches. CDR3 length equals 15 residues. Germline V gene data show CDR1 as MNHEY and CDR2 as SMNVEV (reference sequence).